The present entry profiles one TCR beta chain with its context. The V gene lost 5 bases and the J gene lost 0 bases, with 17 bases spanning the gap. Germline CDR1 reads SEHNR; CDR2 reads FQNEAQ (reference sequence). CDR3 length: 17 amino acids. The data stem from a study of blood T cell repertoires in COVID-19. In the study overall: Acute and convalescent COVID-19 specimens originated in the United States, Italy and Spain. Nucleic acid was either cDNA or gDNA, and it came from T cells, B-cell-depleted T cells, or PBMCs.

In the authors' workflow: Cell counts per sample came from amplifying reference gene primers. Sequenced by immunoSEQ multiplex PCR; TCRdb stores in-frame clones only, minus some. Clone size and the V and J calls come from that table; the DNA yielded D and trimming. Of about 240,000 clones in the sample, approximately 80% are singletons; the top ten hold 4.7%. This sequence originates from a woman between 65 and 79 years old with acute or convalescent COVID-19. The V and J genes are TRBV7-9 and TRBJ2-1; D is perhaps TRBD2 (6 bases). What was sequenced was peripheral blood. In nucleotides, the CDR3 is TGTGCCAGCAGCGAGGGACTTTGGGCCCGCTCCTACAATGAGCAGTTCTTC. Protein: CASSEGLWARSYNEQFF.